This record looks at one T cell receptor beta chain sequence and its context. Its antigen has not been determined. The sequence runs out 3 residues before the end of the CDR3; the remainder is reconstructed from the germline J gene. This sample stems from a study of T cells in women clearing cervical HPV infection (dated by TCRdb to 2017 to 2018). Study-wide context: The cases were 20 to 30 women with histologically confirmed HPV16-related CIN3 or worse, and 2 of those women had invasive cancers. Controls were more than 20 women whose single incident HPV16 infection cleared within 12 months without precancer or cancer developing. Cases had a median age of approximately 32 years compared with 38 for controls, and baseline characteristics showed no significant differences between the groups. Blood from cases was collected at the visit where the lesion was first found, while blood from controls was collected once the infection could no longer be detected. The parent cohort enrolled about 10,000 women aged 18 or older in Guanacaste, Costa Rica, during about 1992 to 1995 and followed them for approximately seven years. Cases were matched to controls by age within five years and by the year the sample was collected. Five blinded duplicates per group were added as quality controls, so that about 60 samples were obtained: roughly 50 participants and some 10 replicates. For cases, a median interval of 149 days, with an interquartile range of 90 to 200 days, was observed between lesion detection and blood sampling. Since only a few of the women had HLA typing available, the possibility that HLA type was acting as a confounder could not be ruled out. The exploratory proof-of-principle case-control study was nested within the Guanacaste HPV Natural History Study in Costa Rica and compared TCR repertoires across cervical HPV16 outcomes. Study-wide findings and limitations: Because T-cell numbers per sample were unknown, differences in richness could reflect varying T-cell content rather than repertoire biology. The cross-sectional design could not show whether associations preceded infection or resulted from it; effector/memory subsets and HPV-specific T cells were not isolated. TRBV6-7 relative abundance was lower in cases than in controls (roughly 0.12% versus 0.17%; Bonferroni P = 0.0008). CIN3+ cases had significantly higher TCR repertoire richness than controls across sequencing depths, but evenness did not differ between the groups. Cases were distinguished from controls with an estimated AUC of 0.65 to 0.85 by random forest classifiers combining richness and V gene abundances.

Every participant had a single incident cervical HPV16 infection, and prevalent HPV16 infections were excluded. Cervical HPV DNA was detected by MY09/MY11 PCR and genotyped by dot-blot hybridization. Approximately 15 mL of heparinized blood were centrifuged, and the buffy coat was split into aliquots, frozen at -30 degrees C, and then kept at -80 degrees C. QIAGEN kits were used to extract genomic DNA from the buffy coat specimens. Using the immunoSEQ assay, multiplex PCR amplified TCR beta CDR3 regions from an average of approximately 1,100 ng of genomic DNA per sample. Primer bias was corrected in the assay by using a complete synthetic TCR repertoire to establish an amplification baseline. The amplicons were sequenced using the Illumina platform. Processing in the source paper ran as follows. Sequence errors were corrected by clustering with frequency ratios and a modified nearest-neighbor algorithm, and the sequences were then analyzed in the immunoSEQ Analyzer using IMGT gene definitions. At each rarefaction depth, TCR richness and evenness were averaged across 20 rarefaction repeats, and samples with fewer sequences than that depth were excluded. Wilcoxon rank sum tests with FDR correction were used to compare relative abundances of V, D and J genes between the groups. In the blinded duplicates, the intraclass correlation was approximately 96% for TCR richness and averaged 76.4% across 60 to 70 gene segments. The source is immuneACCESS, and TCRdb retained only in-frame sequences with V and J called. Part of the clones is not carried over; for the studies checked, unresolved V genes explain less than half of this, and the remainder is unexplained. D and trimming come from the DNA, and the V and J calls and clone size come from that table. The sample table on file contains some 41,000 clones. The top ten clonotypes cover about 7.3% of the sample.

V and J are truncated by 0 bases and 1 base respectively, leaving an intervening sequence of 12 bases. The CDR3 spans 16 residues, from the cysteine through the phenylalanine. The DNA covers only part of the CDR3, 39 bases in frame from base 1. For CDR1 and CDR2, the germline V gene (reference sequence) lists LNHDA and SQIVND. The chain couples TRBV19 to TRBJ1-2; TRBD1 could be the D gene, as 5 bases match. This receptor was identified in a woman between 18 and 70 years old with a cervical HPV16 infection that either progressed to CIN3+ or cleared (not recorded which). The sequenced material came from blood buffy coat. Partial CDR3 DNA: TGTGCCAGTAGTATAGATCTGGGACTGAATAACTATGGC. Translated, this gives CASSIDLGLNNYG. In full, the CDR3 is CASSIDLGLNNYGYTF.